A selection of T cell receptor beta chains follows, all from one sample in a study of blood T cells in healthy people across ages. TCRdb independently ran MiXCR on the 5' RACE reads; one entry per CDR3 protein. The data contain 1.5 million to 2 million distinct CDR3 sequences, approximately 28% of them singletons. The specimen was blood. The origin of the receptors is a woman in her twenties or thirties in good health. CDR3s include the opening cysteine and the closing phenylalanine or tryptophan. The D gene is left open where the match is weak. Clone size appears in some rows only: once, few, many, or a class for an expanded clone.

CDR3 protein	CDR3 DNA	clone size	D gene	V gene	J gene
CASSQDIGTGFYEQYF	TGTGCCAGCAGCCAAGATATCGGGACAGGGTTCTACGAGCAGTACTTC	.	TRBD1	TRBV3-1	TRBJ2-7
CSARVGTYNEQFF	TGCAGTGCTAGAGTAGGTACGTACAATGAGCAGTTCTTC	once	.	TRBV20-1	TRBJ2-1
CNVVHSQETQYF	TGCAACGTTGTGCACAGCCAAGAGACCCAGTACTTC	.	.	TRBV29-1	TRBJ2-5
CSASGTTFTDTQYF	TGCAGTGCTAGCGGGACTACCTTCACAGATACGCAGTATTTT	few	TRBD2	TRBV20-1	TRBJ2-3
CASSASGGGQDEQFF	TGTGCCAGCAGTGCTTCTGGGGGGGGGCAGGATGAGCAGTTCTTC	.	.	TRBV28	TRBJ2-1
CASRPGLASYEQYF	TGTGCCAGCAGACCGGGACTAGCGTCCTACGAGCAGTACTTC	many	TRBD2	TRBV12-3/TRBV12-4	TRBJ2-7
CASSQDRGSNLMNTEAFF	TGTGCCAGCAGCCAAGATAGAGGCAGCAATTTGATGAACACTGAAGCTTTCTTT	.	.	TRBV3-1	TRBJ1-1
CASSFRTASNEQFF	TGTGCCAGCAGTTTTCGGACAGCCTCTAATGAGCAGTTCTTC	many	.	TRBV12-3/TRBV12-4	TRBJ2-1
CASSESGRGGEQYF	TGCGCCAGCAGTGAGTCGGGAAGGGGTGGGGAGCAGTACTTC	.	.	TRBV10-1	TRBJ2-7
CSARRLAGGPGFQETQYF	TGCAGTGCTAGGCGACTAGCGGGAGGGCCCGGTTTTCAAGAGACCCAGTACTTC	.	TRBD2	TRBV20-1	TRBJ2-5
CASSLRGGANYGYTF	TGTGCCAGCAGCCTCCGGGGCGGAGCCAACTATGGCTACACCTTC	.	.	TRBV3-1	TRBJ1-2